This T cell receptor beta chain is from a study of blood T cell repertoires in COVID-19. In the source study's methods: By means of reference gene primer amplification, nucleated cell counts were estimated. TCRdb's copy holds only in-frame clones and misses some; the assay was immunoSEQ multiplex PCR. V and J calls and clone size are as listed in that table; D and trimming were resolved from the DNA. In the table there are 210,000 or so clones, roughly 78% of which are singletons. The CDR3 is 19 residues long. J is TRBJ1-3 and V is TRBV21-1; TRBD1 was called by the table and not checked on the DNA. TRBV21-1 is a documented pseudogene. The sample taken for sequencing was peripheral blood. The TCR originated in a woman of 80 years or more with active or convalescent COVID-19. CDR3: CASSIPRQVQYSSGNTIYF. The CDR3 DNA follows: TGTGCCAGCAGCATACCGAGACAGGTGCAGTATAGCTCTGGAAACACCATATATTTT.